What follows describes a single TCR beta chain. This sample is part of a study of T cell changes during pregnancy in multiple sclerosis. TCRdb keeps only in-frame clones here, not all; method: immunoSEQ multiplex PCR. The sample shows tens of thousands of clones, around 87% of them seen only once. V lost 0 bases and J 2 bases, leaving 4 bases between the germline ends. Germline V gene data show CDR1 as SGHAT and CDR2 as FQNNGV. The CDR3 length is 13 residues. The sample in question was peripheral blood, obtained after pregnancy. The gene calls are TRBV11-2 and TRBJ1-2; D ambiguous. The clonotype was recovered from a female donor in good health, enrolled as a control in a pregnancy study. The CDR3 loop is CASSLDANYGYTF. The CDR3 DNA reads TGTGCCAGCAGCTTAGATGCGAACTATGGCTACACCTTC. Looking up the rest from reference TRBV11-2 and TRBJ1-2 gives the full variable domain: EAGVAQSPRYKIIEKRQSVAFWCNPISGHATLYWYQQILGQGPKLLIQFQNNGVVDDSQLPKDRFSAERLKGVDSTLKIQPAKLEDSAVYLCASSLDANYGYTFGSGTRLTVV.